This T cell receptor beta chain appears in the sequencing data of a study of CD8+ T cells in alopecia areata. Study as a whole: Oral tofacitinib, 5 to 10 mg twice daily, was given in an open-label trial. Tofacitinib therapy took 6 to 18 months; 6 months off drug came after. Study observations and caveats: Many expanded lesional clones stayed in scalp and blood while on tofacitinib.

The CDR3 totals 13 residues. The germline gives CDR1 MNHEY, CDR2 SMNVEV (reference sequence). V was clipped by 6 bases and J by 3 bases, with 12 bases between them. Following RNA extraction, reverse transcription yielded cDNA that acted as the sequencing template. Using immunoSEQ multiplex PCR, the repertoire was profiled, and TCRdb retains in-frame clones only, with some absent. The data contain some 100,000 clones, around 58% of them singletons. This clone was counted only a few times. No antigen is known for it. The treatment was: oral pan-JAK inhibitor, 5-10 mg twice daily. The receptor comes from a human donor with alopecia areata. The material sequenced was CD8+ T cells sorted from blood, taken at week 4, from a patient treated with tofacitinib. The chain couples TRBV27 to TRBJ2-7; D gene unclear. The DNA of the CDR3 is TGTGCCAGCAGAAATAGGTCCTTCTACGAGCAGTACTTC. Its protein is CASRNRSFYEQYF.